The 13 T cell receptor beta chains below all came from one sample that was sequenced in a study of cytomegalovirus exposure and HLA in healthy donors. PCR primers comprised 60 Vbeta and 13 Jbeta primers. The repertoire was sequenced with immunoSEQ multiplex PCR; TCRdb's copy has only in-frame clones and lacks some. The sample has 95,000 to 130,000 clones, 9.5% seen once. Material: PBMCs. Every receptor here comes from a man younger than 40 in good health and CMV-seronegative.

The chain combines TRBV4-1 with TRBJ2-1; the D gene is possibly TRBD2 (6 bases). V dropped 2 bases and J dropped 4 bases, with 15 bases sitting between them. Germline loops: CDR1 MGHRA, CDR2 YSYEKL. The CDR3 spans 16 residues. CDR3 nucleotides: TGCGCCAGCAGCCAATCGGACGGCGGGAAATACAATGAGCAGTTCTTC. Translation gives CASSQSDGGKYNEQFF.

The chain uses TRBV7-9 and TRBJ2-7; 8 bases are a match to TRBD1. From germline, CDR1 is SEHNR and CDR2 FQNEAQ (reference sequence). The J segment lost 5 bases and the V segment lost 1 base, leaving 7 bases of the junction unmatched. This CDR3 is 15 amino acids long. The CDR3 spells CASSLGDRFFDEQYF. CDR3 nucleotide sequence: TGTGCCAGCAGCTTAGGGGACAGGTTTTTCGACGAGCAGTACTTC. Looking up the rest from reference TRBV7-9 and TRBJ2-7 gives the full variable domain: DTGVSQNPRHKITKRGQNVTFRCDPISEHNRLYWYRQTLGQGPEFLTYFQNEAQLEKSRLLSDRFSAERPKGSFSTLEIQRTEQGDSAMYLCASSLGDRFFDEQYFGPGTRLTVT.

The chain couples TRBV6-5 to TRBJ2-5; TRBD1 agrees at 9 bases. V lost 5 bases to trimming and J lost 12 bases; unmatched junction nucleotides: 10. The CDR3 extends over 13 amino acids. Germline V gives CDR1 MNHEY, CDR2 SVGAGI. CDR3 in DNA: TGTGCCAGCAGTCAAGGACAGGGGACGTCGGAGTACTTC. It specifies CASSQGQGTSEYF.

This clone was counted between two and nine times. The chain is built from TRBV10-2 and TRBJ1-5, with a possible D match to TRBD1 (6 bases). The CDR3 loop spans 16 amino acids. Germline V gene sequence: CDR1 WSHSY, CDR2 SAAADI. Deletions cut 3 bases from V and 2 bases from J, with 14 bases between. The CDR3 region is CASSDSTGLRNQPQHF. CDR3 in DNA: TGCGCCAGCAGTGATTCAACAGGGCTACGCAATCAGCCCCAGCATTTT.

The chain recombines TRBV10-3 with TRBJ2-7, with TRBD2 matching 11 bases. The J segment lost 2 bases and the V segment lost 6 bases, leaving 3 bases of the junction unmatched. The germline V gene has CDR1 ENHRY and CDR2 SYGVKD. The CDR3 is 14 amino acids. The CDR3 reads CAISGTSGTYEQYF. The DNA of the CDR3 is TGTGCCATCAGCGGGACTAGCGGCACCTACGAGCAGTACTTC.

This clone was seen a few times. The chain is built from TRBV30 and TRBJ2-3, with D perhaps matching TRBD2 (6 bases). The V gene lost 2 bases and the J gene lost 5 bases, with 17 bases spanning the gap. Germline lookup yields CDR1 GTSNPN and CDR2 SVGIG (reference sequence). The CDR3 length is 15 residues. Here the CDR3 reads CAWSSGVGIQDTQYF. DNA for the CDR3: TGTGCCTGGAGTTCGGGAGTAGGGATCCAAGATACGCAGTATTTT.

The chain recombines TRBV5-1 with TRBJ2-7; TRBD1 matches 9 bases. V shed 0 bases and J 7 bases; nucleotides not matched to a gene: 8. Germline V CDR1 and CDR2: SGHRS, YFSETQ. There are 15 residues in the CDR3. CDR3 region: CASSLARGQGGEQYF. CDR3 DNA: TGCGCCAGCAGCTTGGCTCGGGGACAGGGTGGGGAGCAGTACTTC.

This clone was found once. The V call is TRBV7-2, the J call TRBJ2-6; maybe TRBD2 (6 bases). Germline V gene sequence: CDR1 SGHTA, CDR2 FQGNSA. This CDR3 comprises 17 residues. Trimming left V 7 bases short and J 1 base short, with 17 bases between. The CDR3 nucleotides are TGTGCCAGCACCAAGACGATACTAGCTTCTGGGGCCAACGTCCTGACTTTC. Its translation is CASTKTILASGANVLTF.

This clone came up a few times. The chain carries TRBV5-1 and TRBJ2-3, with D tentatively TRBD2 (5 bases). The V gene lost 5 bases and the J gene lost 2 bases, with 9 bases spanning the gap. Germline V gives CDR1 SGHRS, CDR2 YFSETQ. CDR3 size: 13 residues. The CDR3 loop is CASSFGDTDTQYF. CDR3 coding DNA: TGCGCCAGCAGTTTCGGGGACACAGATACGCAGTATTTT.

This clone has just a few counts. The chain carries TRBV10-3 and TRBJ1-5; D is uncertain. Germline loops: CDR1 ENHRY, CDR2 SYGVKD. The length of the CDR3 is 13 residues. The V gene lost 3 bases and the J gene lost 4 bases, with 7 bases spanning the gap. The CDR3 bases are TGTGCCATCAGTGACTCCCGGAATCAGCCCCAGCATTTT. Its protein product is CAISDSRNQPQHF.

The chain uses TRBV9 and TRBJ2-5, with 9 bases aligning to TRBD1. The CDR3 is made up of 14 amino acids. Looked up from germline, CDR1 is SGDLS and CDR2 is YYNGEE. J was trimmed by 3 bases and V by 4 bases; bases with no gene match: 4. The CDR3 DNA is TGTGCCAGCAGCTTCCGGGACAGGGAAGAGACCCAGTACTTC. This translates into CASSFRDREETQYF.

This clone was detected only a few times. J is TRBJ2-7 and V is TRBV5-4; TRBD2 agrees at 13 bases. The CDR3 is 15 residues long. J gave up 6 bases and V 4 bases, and 7 bases lay outside the gene matches. The germline V gene has CDR1 SGHNT and CDR2 YYREEE (reference sequence). The CDR3 is CASSGGLAGPSEQYF. The CDR3 DNA follows: TGTGCCAGCAGCGGGGGACTAGCGGGACCCAGCGAGCAGTACTTC.

This clone was seen only a few times. The rearrangement links TRBV5-1 to TRBJ2-1; 9 nucleotides line up with TRBD1. From germline, CDR1 is SGHRS and CDR2 YFSETQ. V shed 4 bases and J 9 bases; nucleotides not matched to a gene: 2. The CDR3 consists of 12 residues. CDR3 loop: CASSTDRGEQFF. The DNA for the CDR3 is TGCGCCAGCAGCACGGACAGGGGTGAGCAGTTCTTC. Combining the CDR3 with reference TRBV5-1 and TRBJ2-1 gives the whole variable domain KAGVTQTPRYLIKTRGQQVTLSCSPISGHRSVSWYQQTPGQGLQFLFEYFSETQRNKGNFPGRFSGRQFSNSRSEMNVSTLELGDSALYLCASSTDRGEQFFGPGTRLTVL.